This entry lists 22 T cell receptor beta chains sequenced from one sample in a study of CXCR3 chemokines and chemotherapy response in bladder cancer. TCRdb re-derived calls from the PCR reads in MiXCR, one entry per CDR3 protein. Of fewer than 3,500 distinct CDR3 sequences listed, roughly a quarter are singletons. Sampling took place from a patient whose treatment included neoadjuvant chemotherapy. The receptors originated from a human donor with bladder cancer that did not respond to neoadjuvant chemotherapy.

This chain connects TRBV19 to TRBJ2-7; TRBD1 is a possible D gene (5 bases). The V end lost 3 bases, the J end lost 0 bases, and 6 bases lay between the germline ends. This CDR3 has 13 amino acids. Looked up from germline, CDR1 is LNHDA and CDR2 is SQIVND (reference sequence). The CDR3 reads CASSMQGSYEQYF. As DNA, the CDR3 is TGTGCCAGTAGTATGCAGGGCTCCTACGAGCAGTACTTC.

This clonotype was counted between two and nine times. The genes are TRBV23-1 and TRBJ1-1; D remains unclear. TRBV23-1 falls under the ORF class, with uncertain function. V was clipped by 0 bases and J by 8 bases, with 10 bases between them. The CDR3 extends over 13 amino acids. The CDR3 sequence is CASSQSQVLEAFF. The CDR3 coding sequence is TGCGCCAGCAGTCAATCCCAGGTATTGGAAGCTTTCTTT.

This clonotype was picked up many times. This chain joins TRBV7-9 and TRBJ1-2; TRBD1 matches 7 bases. Germline CDR1 is SEHNR and CDR2 is FQNEAQ (reference sequence). This CDR3 has 13 residues. Losses at the gene ends were 6 bases for V and 5 bases for J; bases not matched to a gene: 6. CDR3 in DNA: TGTGCCAGCAGTCCGGGACAGATATATGGCTACACCTTC. This encodes CASSPGQIYGYTF.

This clonotype is categorized as medium-sized. The V call is TRBV7-2, the J call TRBJ1-3, with D possibly TRBD1 on 6 matching bases. Germline V gives CDR1 SGHTA, CDR2 FQGNSA. Deletions cut 5 bases from V and 1 base from J, with 9 bases between. The CDR3 runs to 14 residues. The CDR3, as DNA: TGTGCCAGCAGCCGAGGGGGTTCTGGAAACACCATATATTTT. This translates into CASSRGGSGNTIYF.

The chain links TRBV6-6 to TRBJ2-3; D remains ambiguous. Trimming took off 8 bases at V and 7 bases at J, with 13 bases between the two ends. Germline CDR1 reads MNHNY; CDR2 reads SVGAGI (reference sequence). The CDR3 contains 12 residues. The CDR3 DNA sequence: TGTGCCAGCGGGCAGGAACCTTATACGCAGTATTTT. This codes for CASGQEPYTQYF.

This clonotype is classed as medium-sized. J is TRBJ2-5 and V is TRBV6-2 or TRBV6-3; 7 bases align to TRBD1. Germline values: CDR1 MNHEY, CDR2 SVGEGT. The CDR3 spans 15 residues. The V and J ends lost 5 bases and 2 bases, in that order; junction bases with no gene match: 8. In DNA form, the CDR3 reads TGTGCCAGCAGTGACCCACAGGGGTTTCAAGAGACCCAGTACTTC. This sequence encodes CASSDPQGFQETQYF.

This clonotype rates as medium-sized (0.01 to 0.1%). The V gene is TRBV24-1, the J gene TRBJ2-3; 11 bases line up with TRBD1. Per germline, CDR1 KGHDR and CDR2 SFDVKD. V lost 3 bases to trimming and J lost 4 bases; unmatched junction nucleotides: 11. The CDR3 spans 18 residues. CDR3 protein: CATSDIADRGRLSDTQYF. In DNA, the CDR3 is TGTGCCACCAGTGATATAGCGGACAGGGGGCGTCTATCAGATACGCAGTATTTT.

This clonotype is termed medium-sized. The chain combines TRBV6-2 or TRBV6-3 with TRBJ2-1; D is unresolved. Germline loops: CDR1 MNHEY, CDR2 SVGEGT. The V and J ends lost 1 base and 6 bases respectively, with 4 bases between them. The CDR3 totals 12 residues. CDR3 loop: CASSYFRNEQFF. The CDR3 DNA follows: TGTGCCAGCAGTTACTTCCGCAATGAGCAGTTCTTC.

This clonotype appeared many times. The chain uses TRBV5-6 and TRBJ1-4; D is unclear. The CDR3 is 13 amino acids. The germline V gene has CDR1 SGHDT and CDR2 YYEEEE. Trimming cost V 0 bases and J 4 bases, with 4 bases left between them. The CDR3 protein is CASSLGDNEKLFF. The CDR3 bases are TGTGCCAGCAGCTTGGGGGATAATGAAAAACTGTTTTTT.

This clonotype was detected ten times or more. V is TRBV13 and J is TRBJ2-3; TRBD2 aligns across 9 bases. Germline V gene lookup returns CDR1 PRHDT and CDR2 FYEKMQ (reference sequence). Trimming removed 4 bases from V and 4 bases from J; junction bases left unmatched: 9. The CDR3 consists of 16 residues. The CDR3 spells CASSYPSGGSSDTQYF. In DNA, the CDR3 is TGTGCCAGCAGCTATCCGAGCGGGGGGAGTTCAGATACGCAGTATTTT.

The table lists this clonotype with many counts. The chain employs TRBV27 and TRBJ1-2, with 7 bases lining up with TRBD1. Germline values: CDR1 MNHEY, CDR2 SMNVEV (reference sequence). Unmatched junction bases numbered 13, after V lost 5 bases and J lost 4 bases. CDR3 length: 16 amino acids. CDR3 region: CASSPAPGTVVYGYTF. The CDR3, as DNA: TGTGCCAGCAGTCCGGCACCGGGGACAGTCGTCTATGGCTACACCTTC.

The V gene is TRBV6-2 or TRBV6-3, the J gene TRBJ2-3; 7 bases are shared with TRBD2. This CDR3 has 14 amino acids. Unmatched junction bases numbered 4, after V lost 4 bases and J lost 3 bases. Germline V lookup: CDR1 MNHEY, CDR2 SVGEGT. CDR3 DNA: TGTGCCAGCAGTTTTGGCGGGGGAACAGATACGCAGTATTTT. Its translation: CASSFGGGTDTQYF.

The chain combines TRBV5-5 with TRBJ1-2; D remains unclear. The germline V and J ends were trimmed by 2 bases and 4 bases, with 6 bases remaining between them. The CDR3 is 12 amino acids. CDR1 is SGHKS, CDR2 YYEKEE, per germline (reference sequence). The CDR3 DNA reads TGTGCCAGCAGCTTCCACCTCTATGGCTACACCTTC. It specifies CASSFHLYGYTF.

Concerning this clonotype: A far larger clone is just one base off, so this is likely a read error. The V call is TRBV10-3, the J call TRBJ1-2; TRBD1 might be the D (6 bases). This CDR3 contains 14 residues. Germline loops: CDR1 ENHRY, CDR2 SYGVKD. V was shortened by 2 bases and J by 2 bases, with 9 bases between the two germline ends. The CDR3, as DNA: TGTGCCATCAGTGAGAGGCAGGGGAACTATGGCTACACCTTC. Encoded protein: CAISERQGNYGYTF.

On this clonotype itself: Only one base separates this from a far larger clonotype, so it likely reflects a read error. CDR3 in DNA: TGTGCCGGGGGGACTAGCGGGGAAAATGAGCAGTACTTC. Amino acid sequence: CAGGTSGENEQYF. The chain joins TRBV7-9 to TRBJ2-7, with 13 bases aligning to TRBD2. The CDR3 has 13 residues. With 11 bases clipped from V and 7 bases from J, the junction kept 8 bases outside the gene matches. The germline CDR1 and CDR2 sequences are SEHNR and FQNEAQ (reference sequence).

By share of the sample, this clonotype is medium-sized. The chain's CDR3 is CASSYSLPFERDNNEKLFF. CDR3 DNA: TGTGCCAGCAGTTACTCGCTCCCCTTCGAACGGGACAATAATGAAAAACTGTTTTTT. This chain joins TRBV6-2 or TRBV6-3 and TRBJ1-4; tentative D call: TRBD1 (6 bases). This CDR3 contains 19 residues. Trimming removed 0 bases from V and 4 bases from J, with 21 bases in between. Germline loops: CDR1 MNHEY, CDR2 SVGEGT.

In its sample, this clonotype ranks as medium-sized (0.01 to 0.1%). The rearrangement joins TRBV6-2 or TRBV6-3 to TRBJ2-7; 10 nucleotides agree with TRBD1. The CDR3 has 15 residues. Trimming at V came to 3 bases and at J to 0 bases, leaving 2 bases not matched to a gene. Looked up from germline, CDR1 is MNHEY and CDR2 is SVGEGT. The CDR3 spells CASSYRTGGSYEQYF. The DNA for the CDR3 is TGTGCCAGCAGTTATCGGACAGGGGGCTCCTACGAGCAGTACTTC.

This clonotype is medium-sized within its sample. V and J are TRBV27 and TRBJ1-2; a possible D gene is TRBD1 (5 bases). CDR1 and CDR2 from the germline V gene are MNHEY and SMNVEV (reference sequence). V lost 4 bases and J 8 bases, leaving 14 bases between the germline ends. The CDR3 is 13 amino acids. CDR3 loop: CASSSALGGGYTF. The DNA for the CDR3 is TGTGCCAGCAGTTCCGCCTTGGGGGGGGGCTACACCTTC.

This clonotype was detected ten times or more. The gene calls are TRBV9 and TRBJ1-4; maybe TRBD1 (5 bases). The CDR3 length is 15 residues. V was clipped by 5 bases and J by 1 base, with 12 bases between them. Per germline, CDR1 SGDLS and CDR2 YYNGEE. CDR3 sequence reads: CASSATEGTNEKLFF. CDR3 bases: TGTGCCAGCAGTGCGACAGAAGGAACTAATGAAAAACTGTTTTTT.

About this clonotype itself: A far larger clone is just one base off, so this is likely a read error. The V call is TRBV6-1, the J call TRBJ1-2; D remains ambiguous. The CDR3 runs 12 residues. Per germline, CDR1 MNHNS and CDR2 SASEGT. CDR3 coding DNA: TGTGCCATCAGTGAGGGAGCTTCTGGCAACACCTTC. Translation gives CAISEGASGNTF.

In its sample, this clonotype was seen many times. J is TRBJ1-4 and V is TRBV5-6; 8 bases fit TRBD1. The V segment lost 3 bases and the J segment 3 bases; nucleotides outside the gene matches: 1. The CDR3 is made up of 14 amino acids. Germline values: CDR1 SGHDT, CDR2 YYEEEE. The CDR3 nucleotides read TGTGCCAGCAGCTGGACAGGGCCTAATGAAAAACTGTTTTTT. It encodes CASSWTGPNEKLFF.

This clonotype was found once. The J gene is TRBJ1-1, the V gene TRBV6-2 or TRBV6-3; 9 bases line up with TRBD1. V shed 6 bases and J 1 base; nucleotides not matched to a gene: 3. The CDR3 totals 14 residues. Germline V gives CDR1 MNHEY, CDR2 SVGEGT. CDR3 DNA sequence: TGTGCCAGCAGGATACAGGGGGCGAACACTGAAGCTTTCTTT. Amino acids: CASRIQGANTEAFF.